The T cell receptor beta chain under discussion was sequenced for a study of blood T cell repertoires in COVID-19. Study in general: Italy, Spain and the United States were the sources of the convalescent and acute COVID-19 samples.

The J segment lost 9 bases and the V segment lost 3 bases, leaving 10 bases of the junction unmatched. This CDR3 has 14 residues. Germline V gives CDR1 GTSNPN, CDR2 SVGIG (reference sequence). Profiling relied on immunoSEQ multiplex PCR, and the TCRdb table lists in-frame clones only, not all of them. The profile covers over 200,000 clones, with about nine tenths appearing a single time and about 16% taken by the ten largest. Ages ranged from roughly 18 to 100 years, with residence in approximately 23 US areas. Cohorts were assigned according to the clinical history that participants reported. Cohort 3 recovered donors had two negative PCRs, clearance, or symptom resolution.

The TCR originated in a man aged 18 to 30 who had recovered from COVID-19. The V call is TRBV30, the J call TRBJ1-4, with 7 bases identical to TRBD1. Sequencing used PBMCs or T cells enriched from blood (not recorded which). CDR3 loop: CAWSSGQYLKKLFF. The CDR3 DNA sequence: TGTGCCTGGAGCTCGGGACAGTACCTTAAAAAACTGTTTTTT.